This TCR beta chain is from a study of blood T cells in healthy people across ages (dated by TCRdb to about 2015). General notes on the study: In model experiments, roughly one uniquely barcoded TCR beta cDNA molecule per two T cells was captured by template switching. To track age-related changes in TCR beta repertoire diversity, the study relied on deep sequencing normalized with unique cDNA molecular identifiers. Four age groups were formed from the donors: young (average 16 years), middle-aged (around 39), aged (around 62) and long-lived (roughly 81). To avoid experimental bias, donors of different ages were spread randomly across the sequencing lanes. Two additional independent replicas of 1 million unique cDNA reads from the same blood draw were analyzed for two donors (one aged 18 to 30 and one aged 80 or older).

Systemically healthy Caucasian individuals from Russia, roughly 40 in total and aged roughly 6 to 95 years, were included as donors. About 10 milliliters of peripheral blood were collected from each donor into EDTA-treated Vacutainer tubes. Ficoll-Paque density-gradient centrifugation was used to isolate PBMCs, with at least 6.5 million per sample. Trizol reagent was used to extract total RNA from PBMCs, with at least 6 micrograms per sample. Naive CD45RAhigh/CD27high T cell percentages were measured by flow cytometry on a PBMC aliquot from every donor. The CDR3 contains 14 residues, cysteine and phenylalanine counted. Just the 42-base CDR3 DNA is kept, in frame starting at base 1. Looking up the germline V gene (reference sequence) yields CDR1 LNHNV and CDR2 YYDKDF. V is clipped by 0 bases and J by 12 bases, and the sequence between their germline boundaries is 15 bases long. This clonotype was picked up a small number of times. The specificity of this receptor is unknown. No base quality information exists; no much larger clone differs at one position.

The library came from 5' RACE. Reads for this sample came from an Illumina HiSeq 2500. The second PCR ran for roughly 7 to 12 cycles and used a J-beta primer mix along with a sample-barcoded 5' primer. Each TCR beta cDNA molecule received a unique molecular identifier from a template-switch 5' adaptor carrying 12 random nucleotides. Each sample yielded at least 2.5 million CDR3-containing paired-end reads. All of the RNA was converted into first-strand cDNA using the Mint cDNA synthesis kit, with a TRBC-specific oligonucleotide serving as the primer. Following uracil-DNA glycosylase treatment, a first 18-cycle PCR with universal primers M1SS and BC2_uni_R was performed on all cDNA. In the paper's pipeline: For normalization, 1 million high-quality reads, each with a distinct molecular identifier, were randomly selected from each sample. Instead of being binned into consensus sequences, reads with shared molecular identifiers were discarded. MiTCR, run with a Q25 quality threshold and the strictest error-elimination algorithm, handled CDR3 identification, clonotype clustering and error correction. A nonparametric unseen species model with Euler transformation was used to estimate a lower bound on total TCR beta diversity. TCRdb reprocessed the public reads (quality trimming at Q25 with fastp, clone calling with MiXCR) and kept in-frame beta chains. Merged by CDR3 protein, the rows form single entries marked with the most common genes and DNA. TCRdb's processing, not the authors' own work, is the source of the V and J calls. The sample table records 1.4 million or so distinct CDR3 sequences; around 40% of these occur just once. The ten largest clonotypes hold about 4% of the sample.

Study-level results and caveats: Because the CMV infection status of the donors was unknown, age-related changes in expanded clonotypes may potentially have been confounded. Total diversity estimates from one million sequenced T cells were considered lower bounds and underestimates. As age increased, observed TCR beta diversity per million T cells dropped in a roughly linear way, and a significant reduction was already evident by age 40. Compared with the aged group, the long-lived group had more naive CD4+ T cells, fewer expanded clones and increased TCR diversity, suggesting age selection. Observed TCR beta diversity correlated strongly with the percentage of naive T cells measured by flow cytometry. Because profiling used bulk unsorted PBMCs, naive and antigen-experienced compartments could not be compared conclusively.

In this chain, TRBV15 is recombined with TRBJ2-1; the D gene identity is not certain. The TCR was taken from a woman aged 18-29 years in good health. The sample comprised blood. The CDR3 sequence is CATSREPQSVGQFF. The sequenced DNA is TGTGCCACCAGCAGAGAACCACAGTCCGTGGGGCAGTTCTTC. The CDR3 plus the reference TRBV15 and TRBJ2-1 genes for the other parts give the full variable domain: DAMVIQNPRYQVTQFGKPVTLSCSQTLNHNVMYWYQQKSSQAPKLLFHYYDKDFNNEADTPDNFQSRRPNTSFCFLDIRSPGLGDTAMYLCATSREPQSVGQFFGPGTRLTVL.